These 13 T cell receptor beta chains were all obtained from the same sample, sequenced in a study of T cell repertoires in ileal Crohn's disease. Time point in this sample: neoterminal ileum biopsy at postoperative endoscopy, about 6 months after surgery. The data were produced by immunoSEQ multiplex PCR, yet TCRdb's version contains in-frame clones alone and is incomplete. The sample includes about 62,000 clones, 85% to 90% of them seen just once. The material sequenced was ileal tissue. The receptors originated from an adult with Crohn's disease.

This clone appeared a few times. The chain recombines TRBV4-3 with TRBJ2-2; 12 nucleotides agree with TRBD2. J lost 7 bases, V lost 1 base, and 4 bases had no gene match. This CDR3 is 16 amino acids long. The germline V gene has CDR1 LGHNA and CDR2 YSLEER. The CDR3 reads CASSQVGLAGFGELFF. CDR3 bases: TGCGCCAGCAGCCAAGTAGGACTAGCGGGATTCGGGGAGCTGTTTTTT.

The rearrangement links TRBV7-3 to TRBJ2-2; D is undetermined. The CDR3 loop spans 13 amino acids. From germline, CDR1 is SGHTA and CDR2 FQGTGA. The V end lost 2 bases, the J end lost 5 bases, and 6 bases lay between the germline ends. The CDR3 DNA sequence: TGTGCCAGCAGCTTATTGCGTACCGGGGAGCTGTTTTTT. It encodes CASSLLRTGELFF. The entire variable domain, with the rest obtained from reference TRBV7-3 and TRBJ2-2, is as follows: GAGVSQTPSNKVTEKGKYVELRCDPISGHTALYWYRQSLGQGPEFLIYFQGTGAADDSGLPNDRFFAVRPEGSVSTLKIQRTERGDSAVYLCASSLLRTGELFFGEGSRLTVL.

J is TRBJ1-1 and V is TRBV15, with D possibly TRBD1 on 5 matching bases. The CDR3 covers 13 residues. V shed 0 bases and J shed 10 bases, with 12 bases lying between them. Germline CDR1 and CDR2: LNHNV and YYDKDF (reference sequence). The CDR3 nucleotides are TGTGCCACCAGCAGAGATGGCCGGCAGGGAGCTTTCTTT. Translating gives CATSRDGRQGAFF.

The V call is TRBV27, the J call TRBJ1-5, with TRBD1 as a possible D gene (6 bases). Germline values: CDR1 MNHEY, CDR2 SMNVEV (reference sequence). The CDR3 length is 16 residues. V was trimmed by 2 bases and J by 4 bases, leaving 15 bases between them. The CDR3, as DNA: TGTGCCAGCAGTTTAAAGGGACAAGGATGGAATCAGCCCCAGCATTTT. Translated, it gives CASSLKGQGWNQPQHF.

This chain uses TRBV7-2 with TRBJ2-3; a weak D match, TRBD2 (5 bases). The CDR3 runs 15 residues. Trimming removed 2 bases from V and 4 bases from J, with 13 bases in between. Germline V CDR1 and CDR2: SGHTA, FQGNSA. CDR3 nucleotides: TGTGCCAGCAGCTTAAGTCTACTAGTCTCAGATACGCAGTATTTT. Its protein product is CASSLSLLVSDTQYF.

CDR3 protein: CASSLDSGGTGRTQYF. Here the CDR3 DNA reads TGCGCCAGCAGCTTGGATTCGGGGGGGACTGGTAGGACCCAGTACTTC. This chain connects TRBV5-1 to TRBJ2-5; 8 nucleotides line up with TRBD2. The CDR3 loop spans 16 amino acids. V dropped 0 bases and J dropped 7; count of bases not matched to a gene: 11. Germline-derived CDR1 and CDR2 are SGHRS and YFSETQ.

CDR3 nucleotides: TGCGCCAGCAGCTTGGATTCGACAGGTCCCTATGGCTACACCTTC. Its translation: CASSLDSTGPYGYTF. The J gene is TRBJ1-2, the V gene TRBV5-1; D might be TRBD1 (6 bases). The V gene lost 0 bases and the J gene lost 4 bases, with 13 bases spanning the gap. CDR3 length equals 15 residues. Germline V gene lookup returns CDR1 SGHRS and CDR2 YFSETQ.

The J gene is TRBJ2-1, the V gene TRBV7-2, with 9 nucleotides matching TRBD2. Unmatched junction bases numbered 8, after V lost 1 base and J lost 7 bases. This CDR3 is 16 amino acids long. Germline CDR1 is SGHTA and CDR2 is FQGNSA. The CDR3 loop reads CASSLVFSGGQNEQFF. CDR3 DNA: TGTGCCAGCAGCTTAGTGTTTAGCGGGGGCCAAAATGAGCAGTTCTTC.

The V gene is TRBV13, the J gene TRBJ2-1, with 8 bases matching TRBD1. The germline gives CDR1 PRHDT, CDR2 FYEKMQ (reference sequence). This CDR3 comprises 14 residues. Losses at the gene ends were 3 bases for V and 8 bases for J; bases not matched to a gene: 6. The CDR3: CASSLRTGTYEQFF. The CDR3 DNA is TGTGCCAGCAGCTTGAGGACAGGGACATATGAGCAGTTCTTC.

CDR3 sequence reads: CASNEKGAGVRGYTF. The CDR3 nucleotides read TGCGCCAGCAATGAAAAGGGAGCCGGGGTTAGGGGCTACACCTTC. The rearrangement links TRBV10-2 to TRBJ1-2, with D uncertain. With 7 bases removed from V and 8 bases from J, the gap between germline ends came to 23 bases. The germline gives CDR1 WSHSY, CDR2 SAAADI. The CDR3 contains 15 residues.

The CDR3 sequence is CASSLTSGGGTGELFF. DNA of the CDR3: TGCGCCAGCAGCTTGACTAGCGGGGGAGGCACCGGGGAGCTGTTTTTT. The chain couples TRBV5-1 to TRBJ2-2; 11 bases are a match to TRBD2. J lost 4 bases, V lost 1 base, and 3 bases had no gene match. Per germline, CDR1 SGHRS and CDR2 YFSETQ. The CDR3 extends over 16 amino acids.

The chain recombines TRBV6-6 with TRBJ1-1; possibly TRBD1 for D (5 bases). The CDR3 has 13 residues. Germline CDR1 and CDR2: MNHNY and SVGAGI (reference sequence). The V gene lost 6 bases and the J gene lost 2 bases, with 10 bases spanning the gap. The CDR3 DNA is TGTGCCAGCAGCAGGGTCCAAAACACTGAAGCTTTCTTT. This encodes CASSRVQNTEAFF.

The rearrangement links TRBV9 to TRBJ1-5; 7 positions match TRBD1. With V trimmed by 0 bases and J by 4 bases, 4 bases remained unmatched. Germline V lookup: CDR1 SGDLS, CDR2 YYNGEE. This CDR3 has 15 residues. The CDR3 DNA reads TGTGCCAGCAGCGTAGCCCCGGGACAGAATCAGCCCCAGCATTTT. Its protein is CASSVAPGQNQPQHF.